The source of this TCR beta chain is a study of PD-L1 blockade in urothelial cancer. Repertoires were generated with immunoSEQ multiplex PCR, while TCRdb's copy carries only in-frame clones and drops some. The sample includes 15,000 to 20,000 clones, about nine tenths seen only once; the top ten take under 7%. The CDR3 loop spans 15 amino acids. Germline V gene lookup returns CDR1 SNHLY and CDR2 FYNNEI. V lost 4 bases and J 2 bases, leaving 12 bases between the germline ends. In its sample, this clone was seen once. The rearrangement joins TRBV2 to TRBJ1-5; D is possibly TRBD1 (6 bases). This TCR was recovered from a man in his fifties or sixties with urothelial cancer. The material was PBMCs, obtained around atezolizumab (anti-PD-L1) treatment. The CDR3 spells CASSVGRGGNQPQHF. CDR3 DNA: TGTGCCAGCAGTGTCGGGAGGGGGGGCAATCAGCCCCAGCATTTT.